These 30 T cell receptor beta chains were sequenced from one sample in a study of cytomegalovirus exposure and HLA in healthy donors. Libraries were prepared by immunoSEQ multiplex PCR; TCRdb keeps only in-frame clonotypes and omits some of them. Of some 230,000 clones in the sample, just over 90% were seen once. Sequencing was done on a sample of PBMCs. These receptors were taken from a woman aged 18 to 35 in good health and CMV-seronegative.

The CDR3 sequence: CASRLQVVDTGELFF. In DNA form, the CDR3 reads TGTGCCAGCCGTCTCCAGGTTGTCGACACCGGGGAGCTGTTTTTT. The chain joins TRBV2 to TRBJ2-2; D is undetermined. This CDR3 region has 15 residues. V was pared by 8 bases and J by 3 bases, with 16 bases between. Germline V lookup: CDR1 SNHLY, CDR2 FYNNEI.

The chain employs TRBV5-1 and TRBJ2-7; 10 bases line up with TRBD1. The CDR3 loop spans 15 amino acids. V lost 4 bases and J lost 2; bases outside the gene matches: 6. The germline V gene has CDR1 SGHRS and CDR2 YFSETQ. CDR3 in amino acids: CASSPGTGVAYEQYF. CDR3 nucleotide sequence: TGCGCCAGCAGCCCAGGGACAGGGGTTGCCTACGAGCAGTACTTC.

The chain recombines TRBV5-1 with TRBJ2-1; no clear D. The CDR3 loop spans 14 amino acids. Trimming shortened V by 0 bases and J by 6 bases, and 10 bases separated the two germline ends. In germline, CDR1 is SGHRS, CDR2 YFSETQ. The CDR3 sequence: CASSLANGFNEQFF. The CDR3 DNA reads as TGCGCCAGCAGCTTGGCCAACGGGTTCAATGAGCAGTTCTTC.

This rearrangement joins TRBV7-9 to TRBJ2-5, with 8 bases fitting TRBD1. The V gene's germline CDR1 is SEHNR and CDR2 FQNEAQ (reference sequence). V shed 5 bases and J 3 bases; nucleotides not matched to a gene: 8. The CDR3 has 15 amino acids. The CDR3 bases are TGTGCCAGCAGCGCCCGGACAGGGCGAGAAGAGACCCAGTACTTC. It is translated as CASSARTGREETQYF.

This CDR3 is CASTRGSNTEAFF. Written as DNA, the CDR3 is TGTGCCAGCACTCGGGGGAGCAACACTGAAGCTTTCTTT. The gene calls are TRBV2 and TRBJ1-1; perhaps TRBD1 as D (5 bases). CDR1 SNHLY and CDR2 FYNNEI come from the germline V gene. CDR3 length equals 13 residues. Trimming took 7 bases from V and 2 from J, leaving 11 bases between them.

The chain has TRBV28 and TRBJ2-7; 10 bases agree with TRBD2. Per germline, CDR1 MDHEN and CDR2 SYDVKM. The V gene end was trimmed by 1 base and the J gene end by 6 bases; junction bases not matched to a gene: 12. The CDR3 runs to 17 residues. CDR3 DNA sequence: TGTGCCAGCAGTTTATTCCCAGCGGGAGGGCTAAAGGTCGAGCAGTACTTC. This sequence encodes CASSLFPAGGLKVEQYF.

The CDR3 is CASSLGAGVETQYF. The CDR3 DNA sequence: TGTGCCAGCAGTTTAGGGGCGGGAGTAGAGACCCAGTACTTC. The genes are TRBV27 and TRBJ2-5, with 7 bases that match TRBD2. Trimming took 2 bases from V and 4 from J; bases not matched to a gene: 4. Germline loops: CDR1 MNHEY, CDR2 SMNVEV (reference sequence). This CDR3 is 14 amino acids long.

Here the CDR3 DNA reads TGCGCCAGCAGCTCGAACAGGGGCTCTGGAAACACCATATATTTT. Translation: CASSSNRGSGNTIYF. The rearrangement uses TRBV5-1 and TRBJ1-3; 7 nucleotides match TRBD1. Per germline, CDR1 SGHRS and CDR2 YFSETQ. V lost 3 bases, J lost 0 bases, and 3 bases stayed unmatched. The CDR3 is 15 residues long. Filled out from reference TRBV5-1 and TRBJ1-3, the complete variable domain reads KAGVTQTPRYLIKTRGQQVTLSCSPISGHRSVSWYQQTPGQGLQFLFEYFSETQRNKGNFPGRFSGRQFSNSRSEMNVSTLELGDSALYLCASSSNRGSGNTIYFGEGSWLTVV.

The rearrangement uses TRBV19 and TRBJ1-2; the D gene is possibly TRBD1 (6 bases). Germline CDR1 and CDR2: LNHDA and SQIVND (reference sequence). The CDR3 is made up of 12 amino acids. Trimming left V 6 bases short and J 12 bases short, with 17 bases between. CDR3 DNA sequence: TGTGCCAGTAGCCATGACAGGTCCTCTAACACCTTC. This codes for CASSHDRSSNTF.

The chain couples TRBV10-3 to TRBJ2-1; 11 bases line up with TRBD2. The CDR3 has 15 amino acids. Germline trimming cut 0 bases from V and 8 bases from J; bases unmatched to any gene: 3. Germline V CDR1 and CDR2: ENHRY, SYGVKD. This CDR3 reads CAISESPSGRHEQFF. CDR3 bases: TGTGCCATCAGTGAGTCGCCTAGCGGGAGGCATGAGCAGTTCTTC.

The chain links TRBV7-9 to TRBJ1-2; the D is unclear. The V gene lost 4 bases and the J gene lost 1 base, with 13 bases spanning the gap. The CDR3 contains 15 residues. Germline loops: CDR1 SEHNR, CDR2 FQNEAQ (reference sequence). The DNA of the CDR3 is TGTGCCAGCAGCTACCTTACAGAACTTAACTATGGCTACACCTTC. Its translation: CASSYLTELNYGYTF. The full variable domain, completed using reference TRBV7-9 and TRBJ1-2, is DTGVSQNPRHKITKRGQNVTFRCDPISEHNRLYWYRQTLGQGPEFLTYFQNEAQLEKSRLLSDRFSAERPKGSFSTLEIQRTEQGDSAMYLCASSYLTELNYGYTFGSGTRLTVV.

This chain links TRBV7-3 with TRBJ2-1; D perhaps matches TRBD1 (6 bases). The CDR3 extends over 17 amino acids. Germline CDR1 reads SGHTA; CDR2 reads FQGTGA. Trimming took off 5 bases at V and 3 bases at J, with 20 bases between the two ends. The CDR3 DNA is TGTGCCAGCAGCCAAACGGGGCAGGGGCGCATCTACAATGAGCAGTTCTTC. It encodes CASSQTGQGRIYNEQFF.

This chain joins TRBV10-3 and TRBJ2-5, with 13 bases matching TRBD2. The junction had 15 bases not matched to a gene; V was cut back by 6 bases and J by 5 bases. The CDR3 contains 18 residues. Germline CDR1 is ENHRY and CDR2 is SYGVKD. Written as DNA, the CDR3 is TGTGCCATCAGCCGACTTAGCTCCGGGACTAGCGGGACTGAGACCCAGTACTTC. As protein: CAISRLSSGTSGTETQYF.

The rearrangement links TRBV28 to TRBJ2-7; D gene unclear. The V gene's germline CDR1 is MDHEN and CDR2 SYDVKM. CDR3 length: 15 residues. Trimming pared 6 bases from V and 6 bases from J, leaving 21 bases between. CDR3 sequence reads: CASSWAHPSPPEQYF. The CDR3 region has the DNA TGTGCCAGCAGCTGGGCCCACCCTTCCCCTCCCGAGCAGTACTTC.

The V and J genes are TRBV29-1 and TRBJ1-2; D is possibly TRBD1 (5 bases). CDR1 is SQVTM and CDR2 is ANQGSEA in the germline V gene. V dropped 0 bases and J dropped 4 bases, with 15 bases sitting between them. The CDR3 runs to 15 residues. The CDR3 reads CSVEDLMGRGYGYTF. The CDR3 bases are TGCAGCGTTGAAGATCTAATGGGGAGGGGCTATGGCTACACCTTC.

This chain joins TRBV28 and TRBJ1-2; D remains unclear. This CDR3 is 15 amino acids long. The V and J ends lost 6 bases and 7 bases respectively, with 21 bases between them. Germline V gene data show CDR1 as MDHEN and CDR2 as SYDVKM. The CDR3 nucleotides read TGTGCCAGCAGGGAGAAAACTGGCGTCGTCGTTGGCTACACCTTC. Its translation: CASREKTGVVVGYTF.

V is TRBV6-5 and J is TRBJ1-3; 7 nucleotides line up with TRBD1. There are 14 residues in the CDR3. Germline CDR1 MNHEY, CDR2 SVGAGI. V lost 8 bases and J lost 2; bases outside the gene matches: 6. The CDR3 nucleotides read TGTGCCAGCGGTCCGGGACAGCCTGGAAACACCATATATTTT. As protein: CASGPGQPGNTIYF.

This chain links TRBV27 with TRBJ1-1; 10 nucleotides line up with TRBD1. J was trimmed by 4 bases and V by 6 bases; bases with no gene match: 8. Germline CDR1 and CDR2: MNHEY and SMNVEV (reference sequence). The CDR3 is made up of 15 amino acids. CDR3 protein: CASSMSGQGGTEAFF. The CDR3 nucleotides are TGTGCCAGCAGCATGAGTGGACAGGGGGGCACTGAAGCTTTCTTT.

This chain joins TRBV15 and TRBJ2-7; 9 bases line up with TRBD2. V lost 5 bases to trimming and J lost 6 bases; unmatched junction nucleotides: 8. The CDR3 totals 14 residues. The germline gives CDR1 LNHNV, CDR2 YYDKDF (reference sequence). The DNA for the CDR3 is TGTGCCACCAGCTTGGGACTAGCACGGGCCGAGCAGTACTTC. Its protein product is CATSLGLARAEQYF.

The chain uses TRBV30 and TRBJ2-5; no definite D call. Trimming shortened V by 1 base and J by 5 bases, and 11 bases separated the two germline ends. The V gene's germline CDR1 is GTSNPN and CDR2 SVGIG (reference sequence). The CDR3 has 13 amino acids. The CDR3 region has the DNA TGTGCCTGGAGTGGGGCAGCCACGGAGACCCAGTACTTC. The encoded protein is CAWSGAATETQYF.

The V and J genes are TRBV19 and TRBJ2-3; 7 positions agree with TRBD2. Unmatched junction bases numbered 3, after V lost 7 bases and J lost 2 bases. The germline CDR1 and CDR2 sequences are LNHDA and SQIVND (reference sequence). CDR3 length: 13 amino acids. This CDR3 is CASTLAATDTQYF. CDR3 nucleotides: TGTGCCAGTACTCTAGCGGCCACAGATACGCAGTATTTT.

This clone was recorded once. The CDR3 reads CASSDTEGTATLHF. Here the CDR3 DNA reads TGTGCCAGCAGCGACACCGAGGGGACAGCCACCCTCCACTTT. V and J are TRBV2 and TRBJ1-6; 7 bases match TRBD1. Germline CDR1 and CDR2: SNHLY and FYNNEI. The CDR3 sequence is 14 residues long. V gave up 6 bases and J gave up 14 bases; unmatched junction bases: 13.

The rearrangement links TRBV4-1 to TRBJ2-7, with TRBD2 identical over 11 bases. CDR1 and CDR2 from the germline V gene are MGHRA and YSYEKL. J lost 2 bases, V lost 4 bases, and 7 bases had no gene match. CDR3 length equals 16 residues. CDR3 sequence: CASSPGSSGRAYEQYF. The CDR3 DNA is TGCGCCAGCAGCCCCGGCAGTAGCGGGAGGGCCTACGAGCAGTACTTC.

In this sample, this clone turned up a few times. The V gene is TRBV4-1, the J gene TRBJ1-2; no reliable D call. Germline CDR1 is MGHRA and CDR2 is YSYEKL. This CDR3 contains 16 residues. The germline V and J ends were trimmed by 3 bases and 7 bases, with 21 bases remaining between them. The CDR3 DNA reads as TGCGCCAGCAGCCACTTACCCGTTGGGGAGAGTAGTGGCTACACCTTC. This sequence encodes CASSHLPVGESSGYTF.

The CDR3 DNA sequence: TGTGCCAGCAGCCCCCTTCGTTCCTACAATGAGCAGTTCTTC. Encoded protein: CASSPLRSYNEQFF. The J gene is TRBJ2-1, the V gene TRBV7-2; no firm D call. The CDR3 has 14 residues. Germline-derived CDR1 and CDR2 are SGHTA and FQGNSA. Trimming cost V 5 bases and J 1 base, with 9 bases left between them.

V is TRBV30 and J is TRBJ1-1; 9 nucleotides line up with TRBD1. The CDR3 has 15 residues. Looked up from germline, CDR1 is GTSNPN and CDR2 is SVGIG (reference sequence). V lost 4 bases to trimming and J lost 3 bases; unmatched junction nucleotides: 9. The CDR3 sequence: CAWMETGGQYTEAFF. The CDR3 DNA follows: TGTGCCTGGATGGAAACAGGGGGCCAGTACACTGAAGCTTTCTTT. The whole variable domain, remainder taken from reference TRBV30 and TRBJ1-1, is SQTIHQWPATLVQPVGSPLSLECTVEGTSNPNLYWYRQAAGRGLQLLFYSVGIGQISSEVPQNLSASRPQDRQFILSSKKLLLSDSGFYLCAWMETGGQYTEAFFGQGTRLTVV.

The chain combines TRBV2 with TRBJ1-1, with D unclear. Trimming took off 8 bases at V and 0 bases at J, with 13 bases between the two ends. There are 14 residues in the CDR3. From germline, CDR1 is SNHLY and CDR2 FYNNEI. This chain's CDR3 is CASGARILNTEAFF. DNA for the CDR3: TGTGCCAGCGGAGCACGGATTTTGAACACTGAAGCTTTCTTT.

In DNA form, the CDR3 reads TGTGCCATCAGTGAGACCACCATTCGGACAGGGACGGAGGCAGGGCAGCCCCAGCATTTT. This encodes CAISETTIRTGTEAGQPQHF. The chain couples TRBV10-3 to TRBJ1-5; 8 positions match TRBD1. V trimming: 2 bases; J trimming: 7 bases; junction bases outside the gene matches: 22. The germline CDR1 and CDR2 sequences are ENHRY and SYGVKD. The length of the CDR3 is 20 residues.

The J gene is TRBJ2-3, the V gene TRBV10-1, with TRBD2 matching 14 bases. The J segment lost 4 bases and the V segment lost 4 bases, leaving 7 bases of the junction unmatched. CDR1 WNHNN and CDR2 SYGVQD come from the germline V gene (reference sequence). There are 17 residues in the CDR3. The CDR3 DNA follows: TGCGCCAGCAGTGGGGCCGGGACTAGCGGGAGTTCAGATACGCAGTATTTT. This sequence encodes CASSGAGTSGSSDTQYF.

In DNA form, the CDR3 reads TGCGCCAGCAGTGGGCAGGGGAGCCGTTGGTCCCCTTACTTC. Amino acids: CASSGQGSRWSPYF. The chain employs TRBV10-2 and TRBJ2-7, with D perhaps TRBD1 (6 bases). The V end lost 4 bases, the J end lost 13 bases, and 23 bases lay between the germline ends. The germline gives CDR1 WSHSY, CDR2 SAAADI. This CDR3 is built from 14 residues.